This T cell receptor (beta chain) was captured by sequencing in a study of PD-L1 blockade in urothelial cancer. Time point indicated: pretreatment peripheral blood. Patients were diagnosed with urothelial carcinoma, either locally advanced or metastatic. Germline V gene lookup returns CDR1 LGHNA and CDR2 YNFKEQ. V was cut by 0 bases and J by 13 bases, with 12 bases left in between. The length of the CDR3 is 12 residues. Method: immunoSEQ multiplex PCR; TCRdb's copy keeps in-frame clones and lacks some. Of approximately 67,000 clones listed, approximately 83% are singletons. The chain employs TRBV4-2 and TRBJ1-2; D is unresolved. The specimen was PBMCs, collected around atezolizumab (anti-PD-L1) treatment. This sequence originates from a man between 60 and 75 years old with urothelial cancer. The CDR3 sequence: CASSQDVLPPTF. The CDR3 DNA is TGTGCCAGCAGCCAAGATGTCCTCCCCCCCACCTTC.